This T cell receptor beta chain was observed in a study of OX40 agonist ivuxolimab in advanced cancers. Study background: Cohort: around 83% men, mean age 60, aged roughly 23 to 90.

Looked up from germline, CDR1 is MNHNY and CDR2 is SVGAGI (reference sequence). This CDR3 region has 15 residues. V was trimmed by 4 bases and J by 8 bases, leaving 17 bases between them. Clones were sequenced by immunoSEQ multiplex PCR, and TCRdb holds only the in-frame ones, with some missing. The repertoire has around 41,000 clones, 88% of them found once; the top ten carry approximately 13%. The source is an adult with an advanced solid tumor such as melanoma, head and neck, liver or kidney cancer. The V call is TRBV6-6, the J call TRBJ2-2; D possibly corresponds to TRBD2 (7 bases). The sample consisted of CD4+ or CD8+ T cells sorted from blood, taken in a trial of the OX40 agonist ivuxolimab. The CDR3 DNA reads TGTGCCAGCAGTTCCACGCGGGGGCGTCCGGGGGAGCTGTTTTTT. Translated, it gives CASSSTRGRPGELFF.